Each of the 21 T cell receptor beta chains below was sequenced from the same sample in a study of T cell repertoires in cytomegalovirus infection. A single record per CDR3 protein comes from TCRdb applying MiXCR to the reads. The repertoire has 300,000 to 400,000 distinct CDR3 sequences, less than 20% of them found once; the top ten carry approximately 8%. Sequencing was carried out using PBMCs. These receptors were taken from a human donor in good health (CMV status not recorded). Some clones in this sample may be carry-over from other donors' samples.

A few counts support this clonotype. The chain recombines TRBV28 with TRBJ1-4, with no clear D. Trimming removed 0 bases at V and 3 bases at J, with 26 bases between. The CDR3 sequence is 21 residues long. CDR1 is MDHEN and CDR2 is SYDVKM in the germline V gene. The CDR3 sequence is CASSLCPTWTEFFVANEKLFF. The CDR3 DNA follows: TGTGCCAGCAGTTTATGCCCGACGTGGACGGAGTTTTTCGTGGCTAATGAAAAACTGTTTTTT.

The CDR3 protein is CASSLSRGQGGTGELFF. In nucleotides, the CDR3 is TGTGCCAGCAGCTTGTCCAGGGGACAGGGAGGCACCGGGGAGCTGTTTTTT. This rearrangement joins TRBV5-6 to TRBJ2-2; 9 bases are a match to TRBD1. V lost 1 base to trimming and J lost 4 bases; unmatched junction nucleotides: 8. CDR1 is SGHDT and CDR2 is YYEEEE in the germline V gene. This CDR3 region has 17 residues. Together with reference TRBV5-6 and TRBJ2-2, the CDR3 gives the full variable domain: DAGVTQSPTHLIKTRGQQVTLRCSPKSGHDTVSWYQQALGQGPQFIFQYYEEEERQRGNFPDRFSGHQFPNYSSELNVNALLLGDSALYLCASSLSRGQGGTGELFFGEGSRLTVL.

The rearrangement links TRBV20-1 to TRBJ2-2; TRBD1 might be the D (5 bases). V was clipped by 6 bases and J by 4 bases, with 9 bases between them. There are 12 residues in the CDR3. Germline V CDR1 and CDR2: DFQATT, SNEGSKA (reference sequence). The DNA of the CDR3 is TGCAGTGCCGAAAGGGGCACCGGGGAGCTGTTTTTT. Protein product: CSAERGTGELFF.

Only a few counts were recorded for this clonotype. V gene TRBV11-2 combines with J gene TRBJ1-1, with D maybe TRBD1 (5 bases). CDR1 is SGHAT and CDR2 is FQNNGV in the germline V gene. This CDR3 has 14 residues. V gave up 4 bases and J gave up 3 bases, with 12 bases separating them. CDR3 protein: CASSSTGYDTEAFF. In DNA, the CDR3 is TGTGCCAGCAGCTCCACAGGATACGACACTGAAGCTTTCTTT.

In the case of this clonotype: This may be a read error, as it is one base from a much larger clone. The rearrangement uses TRBV12-3 or TRBV12-4 and TRBJ2-1; D gene uncertain. The CDR3 runs 16 residues. V was shortened by 3 bases and J by 4 bases, with 16 bases between the two germline ends. The CDR3 loop reads CASSFYTEDEYNEQFF. In nucleotides, the CDR3 is TGTGCCAGCAGTTTCTACACAGAGGACGAGTACAATGAGCAGTTCTTC.

This clonotype was seen many times. This chain uses TRBV19 with TRBJ2-7, with TRBD2 identical over 10 bases. The CDR3 contains 14 residues. Trimming cost V 4 bases and J 6 bases; bases outside gene matches: 6. Germline CDR1 reads LNHDA; CDR2 reads SQIVND (reference sequence). CDR3 sequence: CASSTSGGTGEQYF. In DNA form, the CDR3 reads TGTGCCAGTAGTACTAGCGGGGGAACCGGCGAGCAGTACTTC.

This chain joins TRBV6-2 or TRBV6-3 and TRBJ2-3; TRBD1 aligns across 10 bases. Germline CDR1 and CDR2: MNHEY and SVGEGT. The ends lost 1 base at V and 2 bases at J; junction bases unmatched: 6. The CDR3 runs 17 residues. Here the CDR3 reads CASSYYSGTGDTDTQYF. For the CDR3, the DNA is TGTGCCAGCAGTTACTACTCCGGGACAGGGGACACAGATACGCAGTATTTT.

This clonotype was seen ten or more times. The genes are TRBV7-2 and TRBJ2-5; TRBD1 might be the D (5 bases). V shed 3 bases and J shed 1 base, with 9 bases lying between them. Germline V gives CDR1 SGHTA, CDR2 FQGNSA. CDR3 length: 14 amino acids. The CDR3 nucleotides read TGTGCCAGCAGCTTCCGACAGAGCCAAGAGACCCAGTACTTC. Encoded protein: CASSFRQSQETQYF.

The chain recombines TRBV12-3 or TRBV12-4 with TRBJ2-1, with D maybe TRBD2 (7 bases). Trimming took 3 bases from V and 15 from J, leaving 21 bases between them. The CDR3 is 14 amino acids. CDR3 protein: CASSFGLKGGPPFF. CDR3 bases: TGTGCCAGCAGTTTTGGTCTTAAGGGGGGGCCGCCGTTCTTC.

The J gene is TRBJ2-5, the V gene TRBV7-6, with 7 nucleotides matching TRBD1. Germline V gives CDR1 SGHVS, CDR2 FNYEAQ. The V gene end was trimmed by 2 bases and the J gene end by 4 bases; junction bases not matched to a gene: 4. The CDR3 is 14 amino acids. The CDR3 loop is CASSLKGGVETQYF. CDR3 nucleotides: TGTGCCAGCAGCTTAAAAGGGGGCGTAGAGACCCAGTACTTC.

This clonotype was counted many times. The chain couples TRBV15 to TRBJ1-4; tentative D call: TRBD1 (5 bases). The CDR3 consists of 16 residues. Germline V lookup: CDR1 LNHNV, CDR2 YYDKDF (reference sequence). The V gene lost 1 base and the J gene lost 3 bases, with 12 bases spanning the gap. The CDR3 here is CATSRGPWGSNEKLFF. For the CDR3, the DNA is TGTGCCACCAGCAGAGGACCCTGGGGGTCTAATGAAAAACTGTTTTTT. Filled out from reference TRBV15 and TRBJ1-4, the complete variable domain reads DAMVIQNPRYQVTQFGKPVTLSCSQTLNHNVMYWYQQKSSQAPKLLFHYYDKDFNNEADTPDNFQSRRPNTSFCFLDIRSPGLGDTAMYLCATSRGPWGSNEKLFFGSGTQLSVL.

This clonotype turned up a few times. The J gene is TRBJ2-7, the V gene TRBV7-9; tentative D call: TRBD1 (5 bases). Germline V gives CDR1 SEHNR, CDR2 FQNEAQ (reference sequence). The CDR3 extends over 14 amino acids. Trimming pared 5 bases from V and 3 bases from J, leaving 14 bases between. The CDR3 spells CASSPTGPHYEQYF. The CDR3 coding sequence is TGTGCCAGCAGCCCAACAGGTCCCCACTACGAGCAGTACTTC.

This clonotype came up once. The chain is built from TRBV9 and TRBJ2-3, with TRBD2 matching over 9 bases. CDR3 length: 18 amino acids. Trimming cost V 2 bases and J 0 bases; bases outside gene matches: 10. Germline V gives CDR1 SGDLS, CDR2 YYNGEE. The chain's CDR3 is CASSVGGGGGASTDTQYF. The CDR3 bases are TGTGCCAGCAGCGTTGGTGGAGGCGGGGGGGCTAGCACAGATACGCAGTATTTT.

This sequence joins TRBV7-9 and TRBJ2-1; D is undetermined. Germline assignment: CDR1 SEHNR and CDR2 FQNEAQ (reference sequence). The V end lost 5 bases, the J end lost 5 bases, and 10 bases lay between the germline ends. The CDR3 runs 13 residues. This CDR3 reads CASSPVRNNEQFF. CDR3 sequence (DNA): TGTGCCAGCAGCCCCGTCAGAAACAATGAGCAGTTCTTC.

This clonotype was observed many times. This rearrangement joins TRBV7-2 to TRBJ2-3; a possible D gene is TRBD1 (6 bases). The germline V gene encodes CDR1 SGHTA and CDR2 FQGNSA. The CDR3 is made up of 15 amino acids. Trimming cost V 2 bases and J 5 bases, with 14 bases left between them. This CDR3 reads CASSLRGGARDTQYF. The CDR3 region has the DNA TGTGCCAGCAGCTTAAGAGGGGGAGCGCGAGATACGCAGTATTTT.

This clonotype has ten or more counts. The V gene is TRBV7-6, the J gene TRBJ2-5; 12 nucleotides line up with TRBD2. CDR1 is SGHVS, CDR2 FNYEAQ, per germline. V was pared by 0 bases and J by 5 bases, with 10 bases of the junction left unmatched. The CDR3 sequence is 18 residues long. The CDR3 sequence: CASSLARLAGVSRETQYF. The DNA of the CDR3 is TGTGCCAGCAGCTTAGCCAGACTAGCGGGAGTATCACGGGAGACCCAGTACTTC. The whole variable domain, filled in from reference TRBV7-6 and TRBJ2-5, reads GAGVSQSPRYKVTKRGQDVALRCDPISGHVSLYWYRQALGQGPEFLTYFNYEAQQDKSGLPNDRFSAERPEGSISTLTIQRTEQRDSAMYRCASSLARLAGVSRETQYFGPGTRLLVL.

This clonotype has ten or more counts. The V gene is TRBV7-8, the J gene TRBJ2-1, with 7 bases identical to TRBD2. Per the germline V gene, CDR1 is SGHVS and CDR2 is FQNEAQ. There are 15 residues in the CDR3. V lost 5 bases to trimming and J lost 1 base; unmatched junction nucleotides: 5. The CDR3 spells CASSRGSPSYNEQFF. The DNA for the CDR3 is TGTGCCAGCAGCCGCGGGAGCCCGTCCTACAATGAGCAGTTCTTC.

This chain uses TRBV2 with TRBJ1-2; D unclear. The germline gives CDR1 SNHLY, CDR2 FYNNEI. The CDR3 has 12 amino acids. V was clipped by 3 bases and J by 7 bases, with 9 bases between them. The CDR3 DNA follows: TGTGCCAGCAGTGACCCCGGTTCTGGCTACACCTTC. Protein sequence: CASSDPGSGYTF. Filled out from reference TRBV2 and TRBJ1-2, the complete variable domain reads EPEVTQTPSHQVTQMGQEVILRCVPISNHLYFYWYRQILGQKVEFLVSFYNNEISEKSEIFDDQFSVERPDGSNFTLKIRSTKLEDSAMYFCASSDPGSGYTFGSGTRLTVV.

This clonotype was detected a few times. CDR3 protein: CASSTFSWNEQFF. The CDR3 region has the DNA TGTGCCAGCAGCACCTTTAGCTGGAATGAGCAGTTCTTC. The chain couples TRBV12-3 or TRBV12-4 to TRBJ2-1; D is ambiguous. V lost 6 bases and J 7 bases, leaving 13 bases between the germline ends. The CDR3 consists of 13 residues.

This clonotype was seen ten or more times. The chain is built from TRBV7-2 and TRBJ2-7, with a weak D call TRBD2 (5 bases). Germline V gene lookup returns CDR1 SGHTA and CDR2 FQGNSA. Trimming took 5 bases from V and 5 from J, leaving 19 bases between them. The CDR3 spans 15 residues. The CDR3 DNA is TGTGCCAGCAGCCCGAGGTCGTCGGGATACCACGAGCAGTACTTC. Protein product: CASSPRSSGYHEQYF. The whole variable domain, remainder taken from reference TRBV7-2 and TRBJ2-7, is GAGVSQSPSNKVTEKGKDVELRCDPISGHTALYWYRQSLGQGLEFLIYFQGNSAPDKSGLPSDRFSAERTGGSVSTLTIQRTQQEDSAVYLCASSPRSSGYHEQYFGPGTRLTVT.

This clonotype occurred a few times. This sequence joins TRBV20-1 and TRBJ2-1; TRBD1 matches 7 bases. Looked up from germline, CDR1 is DFQATT and CDR2 is SNEGSKA (reference sequence). The V gene end was trimmed by 1 base and the J gene end by 5 bases; junction bases not matched to a gene: 14. The CDR3 totals 17 residues. CDR3 amino acids: CSARVLNSRGRNNEQFF. DNA for the CDR3: TGCAGTGCTAGAGTTTTAAACAGCAGGGGGAGAAACAATGAGCAGTTCTTC.